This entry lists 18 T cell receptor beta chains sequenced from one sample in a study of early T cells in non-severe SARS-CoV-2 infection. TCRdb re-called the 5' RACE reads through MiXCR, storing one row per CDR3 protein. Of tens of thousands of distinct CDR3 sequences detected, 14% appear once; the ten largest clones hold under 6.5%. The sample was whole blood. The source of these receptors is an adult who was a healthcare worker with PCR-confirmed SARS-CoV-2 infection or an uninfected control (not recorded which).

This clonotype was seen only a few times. CDR3 sequence reads: CASSISVSQPQHF. The CDR3 DNA is TGTGCCAGTAGTATATCAGTGTCCCAGCCCCAGCATTTT. The rearrangement joins TRBV19 to TRBJ1-5; D ambiguous. Germline V CDR1 and CDR2: LNHDA, SQIVND (reference sequence). The V and J ends lost 2 bases and 7 bases respectively, with 9 bases between them. This CDR3 region has 13 residues.

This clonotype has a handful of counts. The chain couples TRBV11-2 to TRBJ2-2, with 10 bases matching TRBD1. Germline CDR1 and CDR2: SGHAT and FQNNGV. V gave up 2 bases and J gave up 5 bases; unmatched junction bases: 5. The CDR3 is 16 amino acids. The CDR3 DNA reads TGTGCCAGCAGCTTACGGACAGGGGGAAATACCGGGGAGCTGTTTTTT. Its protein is CASSLRTGGNTGELFF.

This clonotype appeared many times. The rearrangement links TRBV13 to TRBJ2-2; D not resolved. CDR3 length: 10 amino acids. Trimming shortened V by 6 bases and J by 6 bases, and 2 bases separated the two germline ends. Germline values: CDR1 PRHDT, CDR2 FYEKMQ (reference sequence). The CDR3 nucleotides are TGTGCCAGCAGAGCCGGGGAGCTGTTTTTT. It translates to CASRAGELFF.

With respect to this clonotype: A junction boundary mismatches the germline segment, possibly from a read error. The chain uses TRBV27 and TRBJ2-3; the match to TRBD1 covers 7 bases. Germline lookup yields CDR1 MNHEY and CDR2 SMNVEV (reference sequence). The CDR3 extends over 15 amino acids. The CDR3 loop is CASKLLQGRTDTQYF. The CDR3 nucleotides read TGCGCCAGCAAGCTTTTACAGGGGCGCACAGATACGCAGTATTTT.

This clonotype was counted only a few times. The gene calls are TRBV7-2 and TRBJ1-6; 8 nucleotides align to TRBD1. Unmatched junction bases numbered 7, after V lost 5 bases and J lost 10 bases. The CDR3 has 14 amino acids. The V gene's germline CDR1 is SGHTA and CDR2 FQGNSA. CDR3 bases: TGTGCCAGCAGCACTGGACAGGGAGGGTCACCCCTCCACTTT. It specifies CASSTGQGGSPLHF.

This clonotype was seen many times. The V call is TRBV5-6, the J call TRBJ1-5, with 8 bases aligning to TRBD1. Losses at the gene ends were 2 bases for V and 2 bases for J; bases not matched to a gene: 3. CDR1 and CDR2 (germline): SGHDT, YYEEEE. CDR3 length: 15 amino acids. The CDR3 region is CASSFGQGRNQPQHF. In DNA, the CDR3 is TGTGCCAGCAGCTTTGGACAGGGACGCAATCAGCCCCAGCATTTT.

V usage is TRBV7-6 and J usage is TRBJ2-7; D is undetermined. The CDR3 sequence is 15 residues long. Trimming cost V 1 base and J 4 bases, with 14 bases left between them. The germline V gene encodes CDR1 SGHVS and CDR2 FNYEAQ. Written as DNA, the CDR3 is TGTGCCAGCAGCTTAGATACGGGTATCGGGTACGAGCAGTACTTC. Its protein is CASSLDTGIGYEQYF.

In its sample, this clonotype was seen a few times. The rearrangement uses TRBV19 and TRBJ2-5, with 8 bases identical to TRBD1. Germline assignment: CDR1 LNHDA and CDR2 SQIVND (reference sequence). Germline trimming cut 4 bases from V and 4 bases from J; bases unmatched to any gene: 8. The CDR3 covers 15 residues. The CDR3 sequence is CASSTVQTGVETQYF. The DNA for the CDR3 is TGTGCCAGTAGTACAGTTCAGACAGGGGTAGAGACCCAGTACTTC.

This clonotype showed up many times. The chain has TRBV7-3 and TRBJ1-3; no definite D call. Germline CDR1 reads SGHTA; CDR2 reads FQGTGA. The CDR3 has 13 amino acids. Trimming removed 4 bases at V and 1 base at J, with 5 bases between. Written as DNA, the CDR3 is TGTGCCAGCAGCTGGGGTTCTGGAAACACCATATATTTT. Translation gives CASSWGSGNTIYF.

CDR3 region: CASSFGGSYNEQFF. DNA for the CDR3: TGTGCCAGCAGTTTTGGGGGGTCCTACAATGAGCAGTTCTTC. The chain recombines TRBV28 with TRBJ2-1; a possible D gene is TRBD2 (6 bases). The CDR3 covers 14 residues. From germline, CDR1 is MDHEN and CDR2 SYDVKM. V was clipped by 3 bases and J by 1 base, with 7 bases between them.

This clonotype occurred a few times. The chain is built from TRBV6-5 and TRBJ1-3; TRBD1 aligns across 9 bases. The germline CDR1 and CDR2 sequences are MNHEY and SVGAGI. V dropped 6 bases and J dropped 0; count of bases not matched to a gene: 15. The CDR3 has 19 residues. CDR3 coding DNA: TGTGCCAGCAGGGCCACTCTGGGACAGGGTACCTACTCTGGAAACACCATATATTTT. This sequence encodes CASRATLGQGTYSGNTIYF.

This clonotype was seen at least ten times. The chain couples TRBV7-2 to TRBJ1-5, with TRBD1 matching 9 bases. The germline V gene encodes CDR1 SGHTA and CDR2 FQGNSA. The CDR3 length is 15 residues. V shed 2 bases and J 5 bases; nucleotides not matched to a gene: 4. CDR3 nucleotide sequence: TGTGCCAGCAGCTTATTTCGACAGGGGGATCAGCCCCAGCATTTT. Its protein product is CASSLFRQGDQPQHF.

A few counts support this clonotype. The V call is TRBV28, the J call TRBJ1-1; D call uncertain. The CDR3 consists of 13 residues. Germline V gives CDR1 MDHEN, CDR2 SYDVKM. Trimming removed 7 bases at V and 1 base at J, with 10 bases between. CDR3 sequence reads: CASTPSGNTEAFF. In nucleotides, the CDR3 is TGTGCCAGCACCCCGTCCGGGAACACTGAAGCTTTCTTT.

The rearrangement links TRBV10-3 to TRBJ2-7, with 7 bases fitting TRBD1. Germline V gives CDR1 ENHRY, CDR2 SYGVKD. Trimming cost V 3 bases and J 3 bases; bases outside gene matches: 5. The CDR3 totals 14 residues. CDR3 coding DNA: TGTGCCATCAGTGATGAGACAGGGAACTACGAGCAGTACTTC. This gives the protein CAISDETGNYEQYF.

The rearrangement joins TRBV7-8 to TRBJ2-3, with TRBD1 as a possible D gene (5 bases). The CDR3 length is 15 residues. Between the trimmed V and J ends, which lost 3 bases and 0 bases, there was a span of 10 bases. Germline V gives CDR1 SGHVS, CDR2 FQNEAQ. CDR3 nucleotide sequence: TGTGCCAGCAGCTTCGTCAGGGCTAGCACAGATACGCAGTATTTT. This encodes CASSFVRASTDTQYF.

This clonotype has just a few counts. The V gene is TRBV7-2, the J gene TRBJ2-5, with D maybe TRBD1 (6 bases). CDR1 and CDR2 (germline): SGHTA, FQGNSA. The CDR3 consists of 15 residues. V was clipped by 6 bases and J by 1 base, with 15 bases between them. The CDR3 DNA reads TGTGCCAGCAGACGCTATCGGGACACCCAAGAGACCCAGTACTTC. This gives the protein CASRRYRDTQETQYF.

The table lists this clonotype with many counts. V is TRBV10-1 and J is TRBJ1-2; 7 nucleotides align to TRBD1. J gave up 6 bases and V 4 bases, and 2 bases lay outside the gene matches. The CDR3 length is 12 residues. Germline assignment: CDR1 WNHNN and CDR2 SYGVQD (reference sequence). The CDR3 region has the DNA TGCGCCAGCAGTGCCACAGGGGATGGCTACACCTTC. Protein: CASSATGDGYTF.

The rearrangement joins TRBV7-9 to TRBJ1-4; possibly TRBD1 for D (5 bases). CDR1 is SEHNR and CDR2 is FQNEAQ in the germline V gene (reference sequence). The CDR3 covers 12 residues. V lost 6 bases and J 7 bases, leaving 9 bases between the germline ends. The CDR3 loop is CASRRDAEKLFF. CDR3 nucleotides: TGTGCCAGCAGACGGGACGCTGAAAAACTGTTTTTT.